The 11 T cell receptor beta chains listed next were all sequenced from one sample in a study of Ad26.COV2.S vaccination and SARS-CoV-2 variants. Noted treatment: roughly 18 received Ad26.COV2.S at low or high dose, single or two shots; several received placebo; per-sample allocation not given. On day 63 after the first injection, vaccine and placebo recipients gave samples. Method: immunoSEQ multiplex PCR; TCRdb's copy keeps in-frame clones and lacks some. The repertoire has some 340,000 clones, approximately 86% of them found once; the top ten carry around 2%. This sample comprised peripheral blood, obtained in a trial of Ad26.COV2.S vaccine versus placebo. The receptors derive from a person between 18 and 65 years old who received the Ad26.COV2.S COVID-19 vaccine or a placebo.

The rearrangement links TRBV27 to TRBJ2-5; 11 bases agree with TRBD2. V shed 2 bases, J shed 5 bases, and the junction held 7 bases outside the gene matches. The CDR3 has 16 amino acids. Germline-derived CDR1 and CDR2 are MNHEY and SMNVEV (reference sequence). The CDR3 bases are TGTGCCAGCAGTTTAGTACCTAGCGGGGGGACGGAGACCCAGTACTTC. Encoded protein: CASSLVPSGGTETQYF.

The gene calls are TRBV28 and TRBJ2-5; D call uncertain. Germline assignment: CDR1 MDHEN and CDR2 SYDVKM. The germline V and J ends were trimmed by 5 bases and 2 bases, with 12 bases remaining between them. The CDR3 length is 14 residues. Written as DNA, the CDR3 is TGTGCCAGCAGTGACCGACGGGCTCAAGAGACCCAGTACTTC. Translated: CASSDRRAQETQYF.

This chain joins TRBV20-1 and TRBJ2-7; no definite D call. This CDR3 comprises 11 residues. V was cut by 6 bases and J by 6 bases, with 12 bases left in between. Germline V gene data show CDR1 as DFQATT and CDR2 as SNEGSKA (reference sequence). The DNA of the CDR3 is TGCAGTGCAGGCCCCCTCCCCGAGCAGTACTTC. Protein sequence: CSAGPLPEQYF.

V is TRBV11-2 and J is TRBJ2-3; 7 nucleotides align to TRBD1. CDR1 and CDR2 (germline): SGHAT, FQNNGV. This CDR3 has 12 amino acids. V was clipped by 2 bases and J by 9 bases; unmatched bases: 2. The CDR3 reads CASSLTGVTQYF. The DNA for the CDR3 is TGTGCCAGCAGCTTAACAGGGGTAACGCAGTATTTT.

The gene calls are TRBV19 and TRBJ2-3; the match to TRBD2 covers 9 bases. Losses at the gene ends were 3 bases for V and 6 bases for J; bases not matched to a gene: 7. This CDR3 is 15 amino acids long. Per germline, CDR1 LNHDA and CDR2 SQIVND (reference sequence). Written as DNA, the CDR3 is TGTGCCAGTAGTATCCGCGGGGGGGCCCCCGATACGCAGTATTTT. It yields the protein CASSIRGGAPDTQYF.

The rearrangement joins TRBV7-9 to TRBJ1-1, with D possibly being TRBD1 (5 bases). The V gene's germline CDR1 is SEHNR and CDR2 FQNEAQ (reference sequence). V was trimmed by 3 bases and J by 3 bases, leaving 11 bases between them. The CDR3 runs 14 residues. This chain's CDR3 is CASSLARQHTEAFF. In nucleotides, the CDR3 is TGTGCCAGCAGCTTGGCCCGACAGCACACTGAAGCTTTCTTT.

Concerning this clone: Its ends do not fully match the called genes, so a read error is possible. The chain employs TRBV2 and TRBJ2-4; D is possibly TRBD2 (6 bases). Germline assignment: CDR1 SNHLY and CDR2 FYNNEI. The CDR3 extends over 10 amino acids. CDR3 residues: CASRRDPHDF. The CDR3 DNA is TGTGCCAGCCGGAGGGATCCTCACGACTTC.

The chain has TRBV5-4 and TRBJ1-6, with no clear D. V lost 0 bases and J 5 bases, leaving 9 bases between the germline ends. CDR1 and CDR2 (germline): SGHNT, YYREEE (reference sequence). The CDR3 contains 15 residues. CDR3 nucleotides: TGTGCCAGCAGCTTGGCCCCGGGTAATAATTCACCCCTCCACTTT. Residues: CASSLAPGNNSPLHF.

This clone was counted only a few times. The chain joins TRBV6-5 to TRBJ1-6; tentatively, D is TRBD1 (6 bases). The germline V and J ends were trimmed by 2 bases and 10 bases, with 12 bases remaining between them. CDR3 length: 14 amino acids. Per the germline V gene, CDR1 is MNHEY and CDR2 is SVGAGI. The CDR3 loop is CASSYRVGGSPLHF. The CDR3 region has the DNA TGTGCCAGCAGTTACAGAGTAGGGGGGTCACCCCTCCACTTT.

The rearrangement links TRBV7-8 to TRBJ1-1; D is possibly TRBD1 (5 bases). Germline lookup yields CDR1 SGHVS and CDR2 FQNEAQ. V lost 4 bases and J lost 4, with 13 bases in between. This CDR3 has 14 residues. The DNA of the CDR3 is TGTGCCAGCAGCTGGAATCAGGGAATCACTGAAGCTTTCTTT. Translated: CASSWNQGITEAFF. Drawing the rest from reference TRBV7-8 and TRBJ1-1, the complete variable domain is GAGVSQSPRYKVAKRGQDVALRCDPISGHVSLFWYQQALGQGPEFLTYFQNEAQLDKSGLPSDRFFAERPEGSVSTLKIQRTQQEDSAVYLCASSWNQGITEAFFGQGTRLTVV.

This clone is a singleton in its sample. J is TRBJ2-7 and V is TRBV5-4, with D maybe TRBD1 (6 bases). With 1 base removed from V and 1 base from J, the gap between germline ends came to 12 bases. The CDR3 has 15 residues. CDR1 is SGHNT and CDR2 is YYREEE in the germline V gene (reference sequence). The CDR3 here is CASSLKQGFSYEQYF. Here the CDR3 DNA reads TGTGCCAGCAGCTTGAAACAGGGTTTTTCCTACGAGCAGTACTTC.